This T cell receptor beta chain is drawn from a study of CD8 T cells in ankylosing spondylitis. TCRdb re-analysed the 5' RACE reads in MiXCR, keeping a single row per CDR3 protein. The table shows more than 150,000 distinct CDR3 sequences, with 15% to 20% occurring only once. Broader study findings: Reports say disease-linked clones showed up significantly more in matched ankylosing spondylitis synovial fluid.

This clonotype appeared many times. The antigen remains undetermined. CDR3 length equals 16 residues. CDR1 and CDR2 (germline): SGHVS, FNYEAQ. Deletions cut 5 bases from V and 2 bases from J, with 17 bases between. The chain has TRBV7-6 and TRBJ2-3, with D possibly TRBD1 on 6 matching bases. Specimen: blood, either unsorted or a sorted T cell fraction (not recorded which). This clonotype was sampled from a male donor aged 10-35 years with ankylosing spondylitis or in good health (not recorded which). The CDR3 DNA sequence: TGTGCCAGCAGCGAGGGACACTCGGTCTCCACAGATACGCAGTATTTT. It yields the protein CASSEGHSVSTDTQYF.